This T cell receptor (beta chain) is from a study of cytomegalovirus exposure and HLA in healthy donors. The PCR contained 60 Vbeta and 13 Jbeta primers. Assay: immunoSEQ multiplex PCR; the TCRdb copy retains only in-frame clones and omits some. The sample contains 130,000 to 150,000 clones, roughly 79% of which appear only once. The V gene lost 3 bases and the J gene lost 0 bases, with 14 bases spanning the gap. The CDR3 is 16 amino acids. Germline V gene data show CDR1 as LGHNA and CDR2 as YNFKEQ. This receptor was identified in a male donor in good health and CMV-seronegative. The specimen was PBMCs. The chain links TRBV4-2 to TRBJ1-1; TRBD1 might be the D (5 bases). CDR3 DNA: TGTGCCAGCAGCCAGGGAAGCGGGGCGGTGAACACTGAAGCTTTCTTT. Its translation: CASSQGSGAVNTEAFF.